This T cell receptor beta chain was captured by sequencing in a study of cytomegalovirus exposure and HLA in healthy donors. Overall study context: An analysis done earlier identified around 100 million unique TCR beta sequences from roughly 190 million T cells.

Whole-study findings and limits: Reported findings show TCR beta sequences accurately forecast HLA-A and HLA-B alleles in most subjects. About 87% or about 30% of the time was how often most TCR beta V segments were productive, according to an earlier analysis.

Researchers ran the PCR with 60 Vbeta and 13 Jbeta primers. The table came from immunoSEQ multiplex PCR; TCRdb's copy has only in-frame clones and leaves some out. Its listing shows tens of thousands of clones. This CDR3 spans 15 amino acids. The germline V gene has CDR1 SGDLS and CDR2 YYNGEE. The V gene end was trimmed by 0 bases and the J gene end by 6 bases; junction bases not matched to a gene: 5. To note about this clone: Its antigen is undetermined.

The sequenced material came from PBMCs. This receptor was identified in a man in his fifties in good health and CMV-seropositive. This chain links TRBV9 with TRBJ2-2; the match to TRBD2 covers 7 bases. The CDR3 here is CASSVGGRAPGELFF. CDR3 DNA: TGTGCCAGCAGCGTAGGGGGGAGGGCCCCCGGGGAGCTGTTTTTT.